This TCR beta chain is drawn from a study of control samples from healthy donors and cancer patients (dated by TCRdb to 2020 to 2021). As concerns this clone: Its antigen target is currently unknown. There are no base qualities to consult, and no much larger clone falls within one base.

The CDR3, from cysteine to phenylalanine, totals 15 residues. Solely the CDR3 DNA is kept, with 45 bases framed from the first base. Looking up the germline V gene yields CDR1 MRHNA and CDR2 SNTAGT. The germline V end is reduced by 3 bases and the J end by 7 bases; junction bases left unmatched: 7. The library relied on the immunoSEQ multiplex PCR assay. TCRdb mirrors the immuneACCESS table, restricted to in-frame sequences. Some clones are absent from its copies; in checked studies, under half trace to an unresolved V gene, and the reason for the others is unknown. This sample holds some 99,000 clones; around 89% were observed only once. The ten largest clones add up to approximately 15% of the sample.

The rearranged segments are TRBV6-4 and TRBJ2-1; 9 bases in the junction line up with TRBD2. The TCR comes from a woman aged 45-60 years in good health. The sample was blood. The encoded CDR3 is CASSEGGRGRNEQFF. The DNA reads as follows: TGTGCCAGCAGTGAAGGCGGGAGGGGAAGGAATGAGCAGTTCTTC.